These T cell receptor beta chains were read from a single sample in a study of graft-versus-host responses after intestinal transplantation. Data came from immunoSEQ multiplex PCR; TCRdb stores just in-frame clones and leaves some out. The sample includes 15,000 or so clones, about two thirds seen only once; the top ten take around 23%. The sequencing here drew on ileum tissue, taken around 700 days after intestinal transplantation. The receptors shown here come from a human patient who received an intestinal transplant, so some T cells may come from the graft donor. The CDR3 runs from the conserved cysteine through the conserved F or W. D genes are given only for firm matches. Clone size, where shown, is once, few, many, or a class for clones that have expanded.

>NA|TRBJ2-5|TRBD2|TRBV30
TGTGCCTGGAGGACGGGGGGGCCTTGGGTAGAGACCCAGTACTTC
CAWRTGGPWVETQYF
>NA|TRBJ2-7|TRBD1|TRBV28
TGTGCCAGCAGAGCCTGGGTCCTCTCGACAGGGTACTCCTACGAGCAGTACTTC
CASRAWVLSTGYSYEQYF
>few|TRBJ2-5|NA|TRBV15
TGTGCCACCAGCAGAGATTCGGGGATGGAGACCCAGTACTTC
CATSRDSGMETQYF
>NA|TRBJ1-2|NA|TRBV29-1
TGCAGCGTTGAGAGTCCGGGGGGGTCTAGCGGCTACACCTTC
CSVESPGGSSGYTF
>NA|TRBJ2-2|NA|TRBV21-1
TGTGCCAGCAGCAAAGCGTCCTCAACCGGGACACGCTCGAACACCGGGGAGCTGTTTTTT
CASSKASSTGTRSNTGELFF
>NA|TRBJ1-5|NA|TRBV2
TGTGCCAGCAGCCATCGTAATCAGCCCCAGCATTTT
CASSHRNQPQHF
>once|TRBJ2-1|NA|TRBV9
TGTGCCAGCAGCGTACCCCCGATCAATGAGCAGTTCTTC
CASSVPPINEQFF
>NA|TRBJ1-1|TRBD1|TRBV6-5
TGTGCCAGCAGTTACTCGTTCGGACAGGGACGTACTGAAGCTTTCTTT
CASSYSFGQGRTEAFF
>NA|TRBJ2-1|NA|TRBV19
TGTGCCAGTACAGATCCGGGACTCTACAATGAGCAGTTCTTC
CASTDPGLYNEQFF
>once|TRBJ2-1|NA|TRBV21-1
TGTGCCAGCAGCACCGCCGGGGAGTCGACTAGCGGTCATTCCTACAATGAGCAGTTCTTC
CASSTAGESTSGHSYNEQFF
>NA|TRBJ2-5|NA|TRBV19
TGTGCCAGTAGTATAAGGGGAGAGACCCAGTACTTC
CASSIRGETQYF
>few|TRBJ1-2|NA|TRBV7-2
TGTGCCAGCAGCCTGGACGGTCGGGGCTACACCTTC
CASSLDGRGYTF
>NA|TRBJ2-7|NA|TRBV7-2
TGTGCCAGCAGCGCCCAGGATGCCATCGTAGGCGAGCAGTACTTC
CASSAQDAIVGEQYF
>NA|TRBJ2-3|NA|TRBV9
TGTGCCAGCAGCGTAGAGGGGACCACAGATACGCAGTATTTT
CASSVEGTTDTQYF
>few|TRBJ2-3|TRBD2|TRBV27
TGTGCCAGCAGTTTTCAGGCGGGAGCGATAGATACGCAGTATTTT
CASSFQAGAIDTQYF
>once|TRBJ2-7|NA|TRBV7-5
TGTGTCAGAAGAATCTACGAGCAGTACTTC
CVRRIYEQYF
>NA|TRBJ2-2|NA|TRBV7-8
TGTGCCAGCATTAGGGGCCGGGAGCTGTTTTTT
CASIRGRELFF
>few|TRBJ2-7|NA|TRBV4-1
TGCGCCAGCAGCCAAGTTGGCAGGGGCGACTACGAGCAGTACTTC
CASSQVGRGDYEQYF
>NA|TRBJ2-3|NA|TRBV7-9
TGTGCCAGCAGCCAATCGTTGAGCACAGATACGCAGTATTTT
CASSQSLSTDTQYF
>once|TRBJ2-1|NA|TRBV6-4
TGTGCCAGCAGTGACTCATCGGGAGAGGGGAATGAGCAGTTCTTC
CASSDSSGEGNEQFF